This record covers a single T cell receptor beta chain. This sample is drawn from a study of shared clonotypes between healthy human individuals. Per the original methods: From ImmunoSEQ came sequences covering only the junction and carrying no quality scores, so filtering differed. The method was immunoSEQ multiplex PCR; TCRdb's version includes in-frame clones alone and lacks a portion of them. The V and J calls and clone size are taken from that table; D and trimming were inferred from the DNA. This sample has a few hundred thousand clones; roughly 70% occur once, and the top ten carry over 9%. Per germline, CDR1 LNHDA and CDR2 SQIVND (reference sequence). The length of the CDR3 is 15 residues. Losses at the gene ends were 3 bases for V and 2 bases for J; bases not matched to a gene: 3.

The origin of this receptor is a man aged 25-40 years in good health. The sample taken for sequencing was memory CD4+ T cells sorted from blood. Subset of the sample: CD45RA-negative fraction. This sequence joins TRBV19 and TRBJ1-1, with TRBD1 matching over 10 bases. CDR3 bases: TGTGCCAGTAGTATCCCGACAGGGGGCAACACTGAAGCTTTCTTT. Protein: CASSIPTGGNTEAFF. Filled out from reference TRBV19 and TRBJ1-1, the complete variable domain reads DGGITQSPKYLFRKEGQNVTLSCEQNLNHDAMYWYRQDPGQGLRLIYYSQIVNDFQKGDIAEGYSVSREKKESFPLTVTSAQKNPTAFYLCASSIPTGGNTEAFFGQGTRLTVV.